This entry features one T cell receptor (beta chain) sequence. The sample is drawn from a study of early stage breast cancer tumors. The repertoire was sequenced with immunoSEQ multiplex PCR; TCRdb's copy has only in-frame clones and lacks some. The repertoire has about 41,000 clones, roughly 69% of them found once; the top ten carry roughly 7.9%. The CDR3 length is 13 residues. With V trimmed by 8 bases and J by 8 bases, 8 bases remained unmatched. In germline, CDR1 is LGHNA, CDR2 YSLEER. Sequenced input: blood. This sequence was found in a person aged 45 to 60 with breast cancer. This chain connects TRBV4-3 to TRBJ2-1; 8 positions agree with TRBD1. The CDR3 DNA follows: TGCGCCAGCGGGCAGGGGGCGTTCTATGAGCAGTTCTTC. It specifies CASGQGAFYEQFF.